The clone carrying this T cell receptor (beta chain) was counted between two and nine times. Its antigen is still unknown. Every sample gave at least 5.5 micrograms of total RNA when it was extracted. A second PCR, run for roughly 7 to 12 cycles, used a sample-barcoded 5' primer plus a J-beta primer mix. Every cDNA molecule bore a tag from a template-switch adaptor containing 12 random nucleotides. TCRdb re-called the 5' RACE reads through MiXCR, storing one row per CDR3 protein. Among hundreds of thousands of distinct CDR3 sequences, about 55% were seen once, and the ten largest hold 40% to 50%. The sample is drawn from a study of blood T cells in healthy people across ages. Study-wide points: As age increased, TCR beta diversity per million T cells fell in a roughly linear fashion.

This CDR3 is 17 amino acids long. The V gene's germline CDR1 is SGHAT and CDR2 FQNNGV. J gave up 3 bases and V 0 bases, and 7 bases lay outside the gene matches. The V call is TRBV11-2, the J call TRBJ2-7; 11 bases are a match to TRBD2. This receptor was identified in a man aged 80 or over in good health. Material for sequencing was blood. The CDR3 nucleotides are TGTGCCAGCAGCTTAGAACCTCCGGGACTAGCGGTCTACGAGCAGTACTTC. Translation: CASSLEPPGLAVYEQYF. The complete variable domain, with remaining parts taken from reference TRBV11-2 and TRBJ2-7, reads EAGVAQSPRYKIIEKRQSVAFWCNPISGHATLYWYQQILGQGPKLLIQFQNNGVVDDSQLPKDRFSAERLKGVDSTLKIQPAKLEDSAVYLCASSLEPPGLAVYEQYFGPGTRLTVT.